One sample yielded the 12 T cell receptor beta chains listed below, sequenced in a study of molecular identifiers for immune sequencing clone quantification. MiXCR was run by TCRdb on the PCR reads, yielding one entry per CDR3 protein. The sample holds under 800,000 distinct CDR3 sequences, about 25% seen once. The source material was naive CD8+ T cells from blood, with Jurkat cell RNA spiked in. Indicated subset: FACS-sorted CD8+CD4-CCR7+CD45RA+ naive T cells. All receptors derive from a human donor in good health. Some libraries in this study had Jurkat cell RNA spiked in.

In its sample, this clonotype was seen many times. The chain recombines TRBV6-6 with TRBJ2-1; 8 bases are shared with TRBD2. Germline V CDR1 and CDR2: MNHNY, SVGAGI (reference sequence). This CDR3 spans 15 amino acids. Unmatched junction bases numbered 11, after V lost 4 bases and J lost 9 bases. DNA for the CDR3: TGTGCCAGCAGTTCCCCCGGGACTAGTTTCTTTGAGCAGTTCTTC. This translates into CASSSPGTSFFEQFF.

To note about this clonotype: One base away lies a much larger clone, so this may be a sequencing read error. The rearrangement uses TRBV24-1 and TRBJ2-3, with D maybe TRBD2 (5 bases). The CDR3 runs 17 residues. CDR1 KGHDR and CDR2 SFDVKD come from the germline V gene. The CDR3 is CATSGGHGERYTETQYF. The CDR3 bases are TGTGCCACCAGTGGTGGCCACGGGGAAAGATACACAGAAACGCAGTATTTT.

J is TRBJ2-1 and V is TRBV10-3; 8 positions agree with TRBD2. The CDR3 contains 16 residues. The V and J ends lost 6 bases and 4 bases, in that order; junction bases with no gene match: 11. Germline-derived CDR1 and CDR2 are ENHRY and SYGVKD. The CDR3 nucleotides read TGTGCCATCAGCCCCGCCGAGACTAGCGAATACAATGAGCAGTTCTTC. Its protein product is CAISPAETSEYNEQFF.

This clonotype occurred a few times. The rearrangement joins TRBV4-3 to TRBJ2-1; 10 nucleotides agree with TRBD2. This CDR3 is built from 17 residues. CDR1 is LGHNA, CDR2 YSLEER, per germline. V shed 3 bases and J 8 bases; nucleotides not matched to a gene: 13. Written as DNA, the CDR3 is TGCGCCAGCAGCCAGCACCGGACCGGGACTAGCGCCTATGAGCAGTTCTTC. Amino acids: CASSQHRTGTSAYEQFF.

Of note for this clonotype: A read error may explain this, as a much larger clone is one base away. V is TRBV5-1 and J is TRBJ2-5; perhaps TRBD2 as D (6 bases). Germline V gives CDR1 SGHRS, CDR2 YFSETQ. This CDR3 contains 16 residues. The V end was cut by 2 bases, the J end by 2 bases, with 16 bases between. The CDR3 here is CASSLIAGSTQETQYF. The CDR3 DNA sequence: TGCGCCAGCAGCTTAATCGCGGGGAGTACACAAGAGACCCAGTACTTC.

The chain joins TRBV7-2 to TRBJ2-7, with a possible D match to TRBD2 (6 bases). V was trimmed by 5 bases and J by 6 bases, leaving 20 bases between them. This CDR3 is 15 amino acids long. Germline CDR1 is SGHTA and CDR2 is FQGNSA. The CDR3, as DNA: TGTGCCAGCAGCCCGATACCGGGGACTGCCTGCGAGCAGTACTTC. It is translated as CASSPIPGTACEQYF. The full variable domain, in which reference TRBV7-2 and TRBJ2-7 provide the parts outside the CDR3, is GAGVSQSPSNKVTEKGKDVELRCDPISGHTALYWYRQSLGQGLEFLIYFQGNSAPDKSGLPSDRFSAERTGGSVSTLTIQRTQQEDSAVYLCASSPIPGTACEQYFGPGTRLTVT.

In this sample, this clonotype turned up many times. The rearrangement uses TRBV27 and TRBJ1-1; TRBD1 aligns across 7 bases. Germline V gene sequence: CDR1 MNHEY, CDR2 SMNVEV (reference sequence). Germline trimming cut 4 bases from V and 0 bases from J; bases unmatched to any gene: 5. The CDR3 contains 15 residues. CDR3 amino acids: CASSSDRLMNTEAFF. CDR3 sequence (DNA): TGTGCCAGCAGTTCGGACAGGCTTATGAACACTGAAGCTTTCTTT.

This clonotype occurred many times. The chain has TRBV29-1 and TRBJ1-5, with no clear D. The CDR3 has 12 residues. V was shortened by 4 bases and J by 2 bases, with 6 bases between the two germline ends. Germline CDR1 and CDR2: SQVTM and ANQGSEA. The CDR3 sequence: CSVVWGNQPQHF. Written as DNA, the CDR3 is TGCAGCGTTGTTTGGGGCAATCAGCCCCAGCATTTT.

The chain uses TRBV4-3 and TRBJ2-2, with 7 positions matching TRBD2. The germline CDR1 and CDR2 sequences are LGHNA and YSLEER. Trimming cost V 0 bases and J 3 bases; bases outside gene matches: 16. This CDR3 contains 20 residues. The CDR3 coding sequence is TGCGCCAGCAGCCAAGAACCCCTATTGAGGAGCGGGGTTGACACCGGGGAGCTGTTTTTT. Its translation is CASSQEPLLRSGVDTGELFF.

V usage is TRBV6-5 and J usage is TRBJ2-2; D could derive from TRBD1 or TRBD2 (6 bases each). Deletions cut 4 bases from V and 7 bases from J, with 10 bases between. The CDR3 consists of 13 residues. Germline-derived CDR1 and CDR2 are MNHEY and SVGAGI. The CDR3 bases are TGTGCCAGCAGTTTCAGGGGAGGCGGGGAGCTGTTTTTT. This translates into CASSFRGGGELFF.

This clonotype was counted at least ten times. The CDR3 nucleotides read TGTGCCAGCAGCTTAGTTTCAGGGGGCACTGAAGCTTTCTTT. It codes for CASSLVSGGTEAFF. The chain recombines TRBV7-9 with TRBJ1-1, with 7 bases fitting TRBD1. Germline CDR1 reads SEHNR; CDR2 reads FQNEAQ (reference sequence). Germline trimming cut 1 base from V and 4 bases from J; bases unmatched to any gene: 3. The CDR3 spans 14 residues.

This clonotype was detected many times. The genes are TRBV2 and TRBJ1-5; unclear D gene. This CDR3 has 13 amino acids. CDR1 is SNHLY and CDR2 is FYNNEI in the germline V gene. With 8 bases removed from V and 0 bases from J, the gap between germline ends came to 8 bases. The CDR3 bases are TGTGCCAGCCGAGAGCTTAGCAATCAGCCCCAGCATTTT. Translated, it gives CASRELSNQPQHF.